This T cell receptor (beta chain) was documented in a study of lymphopenia after photon versus proton radiotherapy. Study-wide findings and caveats: Only patients who died were analyzed for survival; proton advantage is unproven. Under photons, naive T cells and diversity fell while effector/memory populations rose. Post-nadir diversity loss with photons came from oligoclonal expansion, particularly CD8+ Temra cells.

Germline V CDR1 and CDR2: SGHTA, FQGNSA. The ends were cut back, 4 bases at V and 0 bases at J, with 20 bases in the middle. The CDR3 has 18 amino acids. Points on this clone: The target antigen is unknown.

The assay was immunoSEQ multiplex PCR, and TCRdb's table has in-frame clones only and misses some. The sample carries tens of thousands of clones, about nine tenths recorded once. The receptor was derived from an elderly man with esophageal cancer. The starting material was peripheral blood, obtained from a patient treated with proton-based radiotherapy. The chain uses TRBV7-2 and TRBJ2-3, with D possibly TRBD1 on 7 matching bases. CDR3 loop: CASSSPRGVAASTDTQYF. The CDR3 region has the DNA TGTGCCAGCAGCTCCCCCAGGGGGGTAGCGGCTAGCACAGATACGCAGTATTTT.